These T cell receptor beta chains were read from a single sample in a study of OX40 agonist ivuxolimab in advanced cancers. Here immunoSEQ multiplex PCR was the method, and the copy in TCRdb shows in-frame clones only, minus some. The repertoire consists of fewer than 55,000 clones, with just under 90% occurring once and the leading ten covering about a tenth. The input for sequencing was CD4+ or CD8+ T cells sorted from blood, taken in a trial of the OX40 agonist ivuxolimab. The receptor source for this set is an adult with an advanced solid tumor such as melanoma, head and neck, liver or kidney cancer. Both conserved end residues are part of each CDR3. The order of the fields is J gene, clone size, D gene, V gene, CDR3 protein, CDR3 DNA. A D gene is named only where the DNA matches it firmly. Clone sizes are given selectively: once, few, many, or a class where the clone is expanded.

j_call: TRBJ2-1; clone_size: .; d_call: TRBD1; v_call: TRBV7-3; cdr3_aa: CASSEGAGQGAYEQFF; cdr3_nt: TGTGCCAGCAGCGAAGGCGCGGGACAGGGGGCCTATGAGCAGTTCTTC
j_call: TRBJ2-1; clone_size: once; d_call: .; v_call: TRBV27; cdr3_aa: CASSYNRVNEQFF; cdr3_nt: TGTGCCAGCAGTTACAACAGGGTCAATGAGCAGTTCTTC
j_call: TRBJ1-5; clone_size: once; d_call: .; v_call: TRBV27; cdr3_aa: CASSMGSQPQHF; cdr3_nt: TGTGCCAGCAGTATGGGGTCTCAGCCCCAGCATTTT
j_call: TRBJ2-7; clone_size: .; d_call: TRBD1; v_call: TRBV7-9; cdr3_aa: CASSLRGQGALEQYF; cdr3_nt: TGTGCCAGCAGCTTAAGAGGACAGGGGGCTTTAGAGCAGTACTTC
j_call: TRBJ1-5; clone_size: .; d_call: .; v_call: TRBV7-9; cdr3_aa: CASSLNVDQPQHF; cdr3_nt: TGTGCCAGCAGCTTAAATGTGGATCAGCCCCAGCATTTT
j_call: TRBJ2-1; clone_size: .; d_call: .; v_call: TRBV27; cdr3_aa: CASREGFFYNEQFF; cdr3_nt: TGTGCCAGCAGGGAGGGGTTTTTCTACAATGAGCAGTTCTTC
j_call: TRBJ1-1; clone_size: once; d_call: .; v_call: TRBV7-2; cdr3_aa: CASSFFGNTEAFF; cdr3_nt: TGTGCCAGCAGCTTCTTTGGGAACACTGAAGCTTTCTTT
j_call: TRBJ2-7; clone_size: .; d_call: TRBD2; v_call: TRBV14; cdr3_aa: CASSPGLAGGYEQYF; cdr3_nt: TGTGCCAGCAGCCCCGGACTAGCGGGAGGATACGAGCAGTACTTC
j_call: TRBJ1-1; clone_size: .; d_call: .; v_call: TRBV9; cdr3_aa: CASSVDGASNTEAFF; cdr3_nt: TGTGCCAGCAGCGTAGACGGGGCGAGCAACACTGAAGCTTTCTTT
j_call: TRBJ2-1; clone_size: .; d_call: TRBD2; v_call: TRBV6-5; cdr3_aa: CASSYAAGGLDEQFF; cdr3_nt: TGTGCCAGCAGTTACGCGGCGGGGGGGCTTGATGAGCAGTTCTTC
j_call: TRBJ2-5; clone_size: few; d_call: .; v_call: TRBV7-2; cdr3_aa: CASSLDGLWDQETQYF; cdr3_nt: TGTGCCAGCAGCTTAGACGGATTATGGGACCAAGAGACCCAGTACTTC
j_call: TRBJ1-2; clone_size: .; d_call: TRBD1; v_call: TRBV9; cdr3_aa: CASSYQTGTGTYGYTF; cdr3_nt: TGTGCCAGCAGTTATCAAACCGGGACAGGCACCTATGGCTACACCTTC
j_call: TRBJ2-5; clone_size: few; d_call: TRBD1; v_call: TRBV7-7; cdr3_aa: CASSPDGTGQETQYF; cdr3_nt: TGTGCCAGCAGCCCGGACGGGACAGGACAAGAGACCCAGTACTTC
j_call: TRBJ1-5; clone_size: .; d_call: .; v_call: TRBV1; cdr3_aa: CTSSQDPGTEISNQPQHF; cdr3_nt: TGCACCAGCAGCCAAGATCCTGGAACAGAGATTAGCAATCAGCCCCAGCATTTT
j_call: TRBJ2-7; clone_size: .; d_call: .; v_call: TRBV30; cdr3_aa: CAWSGTGISYEQYF; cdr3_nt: TGTGCCTGGAGTGGCACAGGAATTTCCTACGAGCAGTACTTC
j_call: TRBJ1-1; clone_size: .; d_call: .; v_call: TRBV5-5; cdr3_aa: CASSLEWAGGTEAFF; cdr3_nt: TGTGCCAGCAGCTTGGAGTGGGCTGGGGGCACTGAAGCTTTCTTT
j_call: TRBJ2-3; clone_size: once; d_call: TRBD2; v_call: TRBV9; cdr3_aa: CASSAGLAGGTDTQYF; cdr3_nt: TGTGCCAGCAGCGCGGGACTAGCGGGGGGAACAGATACGCAGTATTTT
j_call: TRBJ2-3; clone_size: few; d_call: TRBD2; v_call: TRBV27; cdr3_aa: CASSTGLAGGSTDTQYF; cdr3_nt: TGTGCCAGCAGTACAGGACTAGCGGGAGGGAGCACAGATACGCAGTATTTT
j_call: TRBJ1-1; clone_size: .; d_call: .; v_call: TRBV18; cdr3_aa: CASSPPLVMNTEAFF; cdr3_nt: TGTGCCAGCTCACCACCACTCGTCATGAACACTGAAGCTTTCTTT
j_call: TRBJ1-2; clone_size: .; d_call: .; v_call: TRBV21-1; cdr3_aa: CASRKYRDYGYTF; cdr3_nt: TGTGCCAGCAGGAAGTACAGGGACTATGGCTACACCTTC
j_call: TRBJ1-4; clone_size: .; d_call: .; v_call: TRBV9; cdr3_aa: CASSVGGGLNEKLFF; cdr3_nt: TGTGCCAGCAGCGTAGGGGGTGGCCTTAATGAAAAACTGTTTTTT
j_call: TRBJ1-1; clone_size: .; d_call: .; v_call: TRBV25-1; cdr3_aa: CASSESQTGGTEAFF; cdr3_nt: TGTGCCAGCAGTGAATCCCAGACAGGTGGGACTGAAGCTTTCTTT
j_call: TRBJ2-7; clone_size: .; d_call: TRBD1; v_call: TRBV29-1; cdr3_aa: CSVEKTARGEQYF; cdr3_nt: TGCAGCGTTGAAAAGACAGCCAGGGGGGAGCAGTACTTC
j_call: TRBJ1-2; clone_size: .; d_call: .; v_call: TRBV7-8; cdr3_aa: CASSLSQNYGYTF; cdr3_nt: TGTGCCAGCAGCTTATCACAGAACTATGGCTACACCTTC
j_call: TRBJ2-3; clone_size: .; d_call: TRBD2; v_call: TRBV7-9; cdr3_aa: CASRLTSGRAWDTQYF; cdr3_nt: TGTGCCAGCAGGCTGACTAGCGGGAGGGCATGGGATACGCAGTATTTT
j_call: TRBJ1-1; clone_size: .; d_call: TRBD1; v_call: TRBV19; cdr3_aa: CASSIWTGGHTEAFF; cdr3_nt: TGTGCCAGTAGTATTTGGACAGGGGGGCACACTGAAGCTTTCTTT
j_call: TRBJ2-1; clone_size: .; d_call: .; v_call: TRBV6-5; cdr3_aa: CASSARSSSYNEQFF; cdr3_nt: TGTGCCAGCAGTGCCCGGTCGAGCTCCTACAATGAGCAGTTCTTC
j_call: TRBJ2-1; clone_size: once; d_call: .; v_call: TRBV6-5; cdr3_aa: CASSSTGYEFF; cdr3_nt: TGTGCCAGCAGTTCAACAGGGTATGAGTTCTTC
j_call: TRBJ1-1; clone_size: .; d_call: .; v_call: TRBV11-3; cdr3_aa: CASSDKELNTEAFF; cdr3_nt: TGTGCCAGCAGCGACAAGGAGCTGAACACTGAAGCTTTCTTT
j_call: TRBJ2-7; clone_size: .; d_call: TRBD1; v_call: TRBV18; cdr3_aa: CASSREQGESGRSYEQYF; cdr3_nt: TGTGCCAGCTCACGAGAACAGGGGGAGAGCGGCAGGTCCTACGAGCAGTACTTC
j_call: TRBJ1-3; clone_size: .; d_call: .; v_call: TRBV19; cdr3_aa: CASSIERQSSGNTIYF; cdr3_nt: TGTGCCAGTAGTATAGAGAGACAGAGCTCTGGAAACACCATATATTTT
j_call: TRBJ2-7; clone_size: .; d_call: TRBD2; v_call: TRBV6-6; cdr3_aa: CASTGSASGSYEQYF; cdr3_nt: TGTGCCAGCACCGGATCGGCTAGCGGGAGCTACGAGCAGTACTTC
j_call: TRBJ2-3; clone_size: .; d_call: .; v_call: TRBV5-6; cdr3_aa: CASSLGGRGGADTQYF; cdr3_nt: TGTGCCAGCAGCTTGGGCGGGCGGGGTGGCGCAGATACGCAGTATTTT
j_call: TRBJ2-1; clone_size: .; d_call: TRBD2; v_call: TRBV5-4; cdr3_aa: CASSISGRANNEQFF; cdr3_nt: TGTGCCAGCAGCATAAGCGGGAGGGCAAACAATGAGCAGTTCTTC
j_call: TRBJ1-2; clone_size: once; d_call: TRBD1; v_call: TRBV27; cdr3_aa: CASSSGQGASYGYTF; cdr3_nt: TGTGCCAGCAGTTCGGGACAGGGGGCGAGCTATGGCTACACCTTC
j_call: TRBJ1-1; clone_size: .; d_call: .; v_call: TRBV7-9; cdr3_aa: CASSLAAEDGGEAFF; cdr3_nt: TGTGCCAGCAGCTTAGCGGCCGAAGACGGTGGTGAAGCTTTCTTT
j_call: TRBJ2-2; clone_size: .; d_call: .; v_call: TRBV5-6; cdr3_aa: CASSPWFSGELFF; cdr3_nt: TGTGCCAGCAGCCCCTGGTTTTCAGGGGAGCTGTTTTTT
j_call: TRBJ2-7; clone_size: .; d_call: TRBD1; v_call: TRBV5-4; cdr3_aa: CASSGDREPSYEQYF; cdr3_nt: TGTGCCAGCAGTGGTGACAGGGAACCCTCCTACGAGCAGTACTTC
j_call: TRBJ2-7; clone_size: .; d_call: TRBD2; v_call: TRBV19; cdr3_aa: CASSMSGRSPSYEQYF; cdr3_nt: TGTGCCAGTAGTATGAGCGGGAGGTCCCCATCCTACGAGCAGTACTTC
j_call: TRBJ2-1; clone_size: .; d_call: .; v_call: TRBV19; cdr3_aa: CASSISDSRYNEQFF; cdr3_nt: TGTGCCAGTAGTATCTCCGACTCCAGATACAATGAGCAGTTCTTC
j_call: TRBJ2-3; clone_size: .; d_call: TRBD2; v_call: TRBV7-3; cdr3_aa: CASSLSLAGGLSDTQYF; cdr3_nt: TGTGCCAGCAGCTTAAGTCTGGCGGGGGGGCTCTCAGATACGCAGTATTTT
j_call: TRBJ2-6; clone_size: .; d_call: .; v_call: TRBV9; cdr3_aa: CASSALPAGGANVLTF; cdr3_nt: TGTGCCAGCAGCGCCCTTCCGGCGGGGGGGGCCAACGTCCTGACTTTC
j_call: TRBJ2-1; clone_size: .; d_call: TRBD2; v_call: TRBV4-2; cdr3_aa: CASSQSGGAHNEQFF; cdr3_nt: TGTGCCAGCAGCCAAAGCGGGGGGGCCCACAATGAGCAGTTCTTC
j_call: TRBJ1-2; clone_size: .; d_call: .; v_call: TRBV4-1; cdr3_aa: CASSQREGGYTF; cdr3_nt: TGCGCCAGCAGCCAGAGGGAAGGAGGCTACACCTTC
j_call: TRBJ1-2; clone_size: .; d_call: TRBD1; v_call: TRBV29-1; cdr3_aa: CSAGRDRGSGYTF; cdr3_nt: TGCAGCGCCGGGCGGGACAGGGGATCTGGCTACACCTTC
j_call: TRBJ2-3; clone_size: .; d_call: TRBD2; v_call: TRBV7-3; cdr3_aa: CASSPSGGRTDTQYF; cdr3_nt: TGTGCCAGCAGCCCATCGGGCGGGAGAACAGATACGCAGTATTTT
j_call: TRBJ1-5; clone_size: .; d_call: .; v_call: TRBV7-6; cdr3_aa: CASSLELNQPQHF; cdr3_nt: TGTGCCAGCAGCTTAGAATTAAATCAGCCCCAGCATTTT